This T cell receptor beta chain was documented in a study of blood T cell repertoires in COVID-19. Study details: The origin of the acute and convalescent COVID-19 samples was the United States, Italy and Spain. T cells, B-cell-depleted T cells, or PBMCs supplied cDNA or gDNA.

As processed by the authors: Reference gene primers were amplified, and this amplification served to estimate nucleated cell counts. Assay: immunoSEQ multiplex PCR; the TCRdb copy retains only in-frame clones and omits some. D and trimming were read from the DNA, whereas the V and J calls and clone size are those reported in that table. The table shows under 30,000 clones, with around 86% occurring only once. The receptor was derived from a man between 50 and 59 years old with active COVID-19. The sequenced sample was peripheral blood.

The CDR3 reads CASSAAGTRADTQYF. DNA of the CDR3: TGTGCCAGCAGCGCTGCCGGGACTAGGGCAGATACGCAGTATTTT. The V and J genes are TRBV9 and TRBJ2-3, with 8 bases fitting TRBD2. With V trimmed by 3 bases and J by 4 bases, 7 bases remained unmatched. This CDR3 spans 15 amino acids. Germline values: CDR1 SGDLS, CDR2 YYNGEE.